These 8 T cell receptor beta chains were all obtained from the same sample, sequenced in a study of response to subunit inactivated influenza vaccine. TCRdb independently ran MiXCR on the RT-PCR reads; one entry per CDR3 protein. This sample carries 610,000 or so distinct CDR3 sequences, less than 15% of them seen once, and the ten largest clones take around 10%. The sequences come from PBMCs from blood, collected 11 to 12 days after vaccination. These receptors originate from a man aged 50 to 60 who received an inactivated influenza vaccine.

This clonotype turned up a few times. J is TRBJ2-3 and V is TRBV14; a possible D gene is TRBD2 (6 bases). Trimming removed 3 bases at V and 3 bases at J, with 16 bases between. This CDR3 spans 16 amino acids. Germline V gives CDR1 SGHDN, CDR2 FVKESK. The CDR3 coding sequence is TGTGCCAGCAGCCAGTTTGGGGGAGGTTCGACAGATACGCAGTATTTT. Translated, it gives CASSQFGGGSTDTQYF. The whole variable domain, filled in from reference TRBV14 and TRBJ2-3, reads EAGVTQFPSHSVIEKGQTVTLRCDPISGHDNLYWYRRVMGKEIKFLLHFVKESKQDESGMPNNRFLAERTGGTYSTLKVQPAELEDSGVYFCASSQFGGGSTDTQYFGPGTRLTVL.

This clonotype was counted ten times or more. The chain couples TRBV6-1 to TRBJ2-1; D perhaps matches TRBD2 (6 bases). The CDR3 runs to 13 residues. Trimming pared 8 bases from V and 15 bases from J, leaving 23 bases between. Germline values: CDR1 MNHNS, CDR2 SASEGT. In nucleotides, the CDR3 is TGTGCCAGCCGAAGGGACTTTCGCGGGCGAGCGTTCTTC. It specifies CASRRDFRGRAFF.

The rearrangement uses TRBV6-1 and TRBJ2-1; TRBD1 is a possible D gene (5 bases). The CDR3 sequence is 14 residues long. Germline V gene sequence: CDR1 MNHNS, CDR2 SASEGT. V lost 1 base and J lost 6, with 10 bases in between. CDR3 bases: TGTGCCAGCAGTGAAGGGGCAGGGCTCAATGAGCAGTTCTTC. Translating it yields CASSEGAGLNEQFF.

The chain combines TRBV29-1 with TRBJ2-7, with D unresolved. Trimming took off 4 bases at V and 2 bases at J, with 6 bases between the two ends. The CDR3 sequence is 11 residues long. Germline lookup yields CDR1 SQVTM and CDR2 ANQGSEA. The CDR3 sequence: CSVASTYEQYF. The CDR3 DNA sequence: TGCAGCGTTGCGTCAACCTACGAGCAGTACTTC.

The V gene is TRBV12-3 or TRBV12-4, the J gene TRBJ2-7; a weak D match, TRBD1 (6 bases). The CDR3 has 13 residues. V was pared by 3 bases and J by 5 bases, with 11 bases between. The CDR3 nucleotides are TGTGCCAGCAGTTTCGACAGGATGAACGAGCAGTACTTC. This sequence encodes CASSFDRMNEQYF.

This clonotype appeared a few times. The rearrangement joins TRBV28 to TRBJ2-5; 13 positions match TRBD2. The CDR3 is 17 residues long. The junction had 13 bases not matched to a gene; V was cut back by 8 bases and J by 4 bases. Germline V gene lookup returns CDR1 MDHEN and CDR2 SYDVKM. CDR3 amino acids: CASSTRTSGRSLETQYF. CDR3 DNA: TGTGCCAGCTCTACCCGGACTAGCGGGAGATCGCTAGAGACCCAGTACTTC.

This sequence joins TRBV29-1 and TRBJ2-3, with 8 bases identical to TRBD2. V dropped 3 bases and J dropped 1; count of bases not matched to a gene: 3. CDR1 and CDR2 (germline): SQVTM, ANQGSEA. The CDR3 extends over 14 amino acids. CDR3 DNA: TGCAGCGTTGAGAGCGGGGGCGGCACAGATACGCAGTATTTT. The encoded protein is CSVESGGGTDTQYF.

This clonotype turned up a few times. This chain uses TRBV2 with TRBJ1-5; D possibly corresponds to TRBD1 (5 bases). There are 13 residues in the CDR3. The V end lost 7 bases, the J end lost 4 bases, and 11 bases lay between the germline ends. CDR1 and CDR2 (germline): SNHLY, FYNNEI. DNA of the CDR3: TGTGCCAGCACCGAGGCAGGGAATCAGCCCCAGCATTTT. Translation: CASTEAGNQPQHF.